These T cell receptor beta chains were read from a single sample in a study of CD8 T cells in ankylosing spondylitis. One entry per CDR3 protein results from TCRdb running MiXCR on the 5' RACE reads. The data show roughly 130,000 distinct CDR3 sequences, roughly 15% seen once. The sample was blood, either unsorted or a sorted T cell fraction (not recorded which). The source is a female donor with ankylosing spondylitis or in good health (not recorded which). Each CDR3 is given with its conserved first and last residue. D genes are given only for firm matches. Expanded clones are given a class, and other clones once, few, many or no size at all.

CDR3 length	clone size	J gene	V gene	D gene	CDR3 protein	CDR3 DNA
16	.	TRBJ2-2	TRBV5-4	TRBD2	CASSVPPGLEAGELFF	TGTGCCAGCAGCGTACCCCCGGGACTAGAGGCCGGGGAGCTGTTTTTT
14	many	TRBJ1-2	TRBV10-3	.	CAINRDQTNYGYTF	TGTGCCATCAACCGGGACCAAACTAACTATGGCTACACCTTC
13	many	TRBJ2-1	TRBV20-1	.	CSARDAGSNEQFF	TGCAGTGCTAGAGATGCAGGGTCCAATGAGCAGTTCTTC
11	many	TRBJ1-5	TRBV12-3/TRBV12-4	.	CASSRNQPQHF	TGTGCCAGCAGTAGGAATCAGCCCCAGCATTTT
14	few	TRBJ2-3	TRBV11-2	.	CASSRTGYTDTQYF	TGTGCCAGCAGCCGAACGGGGTACACAGATACGCAGTATTTT
15	.	TRBJ2-2	TRBV9	TRBD2	CASSAQGLGTGELFF	TGTGCCAGCAGCGCCCAGGGACTAGGTACCGGGGAGCTGTTTTTT
14	few	TRBJ2-1	TRBV12-3/TRBV12-4	TRBD2	CASSSSGGADEQFF	TGTGCCAGCAGTTCAAGCGGGGGGGCCGATGAGCAGTTCTTC
13	few	TRBJ2-2	TRBV5-1	.	CASSSGGSGELFF	TGCGCCAGCAGCTCTGGCGGGTCCGGGGAGCTGTTTTTT
16	.	TRBJ2-3	TRBV5-1	TRBD2	CASSSLGSGASDTQYF	TGCGCCAGCAGCTCCCTGGGGAGCGGGGCTAGCGATACGCAGTATTTT
15	.	TRBJ2-7	TRBV6-5	.	CASSYSMGASYEQYF	TGTGCCAGCAGTTACTCGATGGGGGCCTCCTACGAGCAGTACTTC
13	.	TRBJ2-5	TRBV12-3/TRBV12-4	TRBD2	CASSRGGLETQYF	TGTGCCAGCAGCCGGGGGGGGTTGGAGACCCAGTACTTC
15	few	TRBJ2-1	TRBV27	TRBD2	CASSPGTSGYNEQFF	TGTGCCAGCAGTCCCGGGACTAGCGGGTACAATGAGCAGTTCTTC
12	many	TRBJ2-7	TRBV10-3	.	CAISEKGYEQYF	TGTGCCATCAGTGAGAAGGGGTACGAGCAGTACTTC
15	.	TRBJ1-1	TRBV12-3/TRBV12-4	TRBD1	CASSSSDRGDTEAFF	TGTGCCAGCAGCTCCTCAGACAGGGGAGACACTGAAGCTTTCTTT
15	.	TRBJ2-1	TRBV20-1	.	CSAGGGASAYNEQFF	TGCAGTGCTGGGGGGGGGGCTAGCGCCTACAATGAGCAGTTCTTC
14	many	TRBJ1-2	TRBV5-1	.	CASSLYLGSYGYTF	TGCGCCAGCAGCTTGTATCTGGGGTCCTATGGCTACACCTTC
13	.	TRBJ1-1	TRBV7-9	.	CASSLSGCTEAFF	TGTGCCAGCAGCTTATCAGGGTGTACTGAAGCTTTCTTT
15	few	TRBJ2-3	TRBV12-3/TRBV12-4	.	CASSLAGAGTDTQYF	TGTGCCAGCAGTTTAGCGGGGGCAGGCACAGATACGCAGTATTTT
15	few	TRBJ2-7	TRBV9	.	CASSVVPTGYYEQYF	TGTGCCAGCAGCGTAGTCCCGACAGGTTACTACGAGCAGTACTTC
11	.	TRBJ1-1	TRBV12-3/TRBV12-4	.	CASSPRAEAFF	TGTGCCAGCAGCCCCCGGGCAGAAGCTTTCTTT
13	few	TRBJ2-7	TRBV27	.	CASSFNRAREQYF	TGTGCCAGCAGTTTCAACAGGGCAAGGGAGCAGTACTTC
15	.	TRBJ2-1	TRBV11-2	.	CASSLGTVGLNEQFF	TGTGCCAGCAGCTTAGGGACAGTTGGTCTCAATGAGCAGTTCTTC
16	.	TRBJ2-5	TRBV11-3	TRBD2	CASSLDSAGGQETQYF	TGTGCCAGCAGCTTAGATTCGGCGGGGGGCCAAGAGACCCAGTACTTC
15	.	TRBJ2-5	TRBV12-3/TRBV12-4	.	CASRAGTEGRETQYF	TGTGCCAGCAGAGCCGGGACTGAGGGACGAGAGACCCAGTACTTC
15	few	TRBJ2-1	TRBV28	TRBD2	CASSGGTSGYNEQFF	TGTGCCAGCAGTGGTGGGACTAGCGGTTACAATGAGCAGTTCTTC
16	few	TRBJ2-2	TRBV10-3	TRBD1	CAIRESTGLDTGELFF	TGTGCCATCAGGGAATCGACAGGGTTGGACACCGGGGAGCTGTTTTTT
13	few	TRBJ2-7	TRBV30	.	CAWRADSSYEQYF	TGTGCCTGGAGAGCCGATAGCTCCTACGAGCAGTACTTC
14	.	TRBJ2-7	TRBV29-1	.	CSVVFPGTTYEQYF	TGCAGCGTTGTCTTCCCCGGAACAACCTACGAGCAGTACTTC
13	many	TRBJ1-1	TRBV15	.	CATSGDRNTEAFF	TGTGCCACCAGCGGCGACAGGAACACTGAAGCTTTCTTT
15	.	TRBJ2-1	TRBV6-1	TRBD2	CASSAYLAGGQGQFF	TGTGCCAGCAGTGCTTATCTAGCGGGGGGGCAAGGGCAGTTCTTC
13	.	TRBJ2-1	TRBV30	.	CAWRGPSYNEHFF	TGTGCCTGGCGGGGGCCGTCCTACAATGAGCATTTCTTC
15	few	TRBJ2-5	TRBV2	TRBD2	CASSPGLAPQETQYF	TGTGCCAGCAGCCCTGGACTAGCGCCACAAGAGACCCAGTACTTC
14	few	TRBJ2-2	TRBV7-2	.	CASSSLRVTGELFF	TGTGCCAGCAGCTCCCTGAGAGTCACCGGGGAGCTGTTTTTT
16	many	TRBJ2-1	TRBV5-1	.	CASSTSTGGAAYEQFF	TGCGCCAGCAGCACCTCGACCGGGGGCGCAGCGTATGAGCAGTTCTTC
14	many	TRBJ1-1	TRBV12-3/TRBV12-4	TRBD1	CASSSRGGSTEAFF	TGTGCCAGCAGTTCCAGGGGGGGAAGTACTGAAGCTTTCTTT
17	many	TRBJ2-4	TRBV4-1	.	CASSQGVGGIAKNIQYF	TGCGCCAGCAGCCAAGGGGTCGGCGGGATAGCCAAAAACATTCAGTACTTC
14	.	TRBJ2-1	TRBV5-6	.	CASSFSPSSNEQFF	TGTGCCAGCAGCTTTAGCCCGAGCTCCAATGAGCAGTTCTTC
12	.	TRBJ2-2	TRBV5-1	.	CASSPYTGELFF	TGCGCCAGCAGCCCCTACACCGGGGAGCTGTTTTTT
12	.	TRBJ2-7	TRBV3-1	.	CASSRLGNEQYF	TGTGCCAGCAGCCGACTCGGTAACGAGCAGTACTTC
11	many	TRBJ2-5	TRBV2	TRBD2	CASMGGETQYF	TGTGCCAGCATGGGGGGGGAGACCCAGTACTTC
19	.	TRBJ2-3	TRBV9	TRBD2	CASSVAKGLAGRPWDTQYF	TGTGCCAGCAGCGTAGCTAAAGGACTAGCGGGTCGGCCTTGGGATACGCAGTATTTT
19	.	TRBJ2-7	TRBV3-1	TRBD2	CASSRLGLAGAKGNYAQYF	TGTGCCAGCAGCCGCCTCGGTCTAGCGGGAGCGAAGGGGAACTACGCGCAGTACTTC